The 21 T cell receptor beta chains presented below share a single source sample, sequenced in a study of spatial heterogeneity in lung cancer. Regarding time point: sample taken at primary tumor resection. A single record per CDR3 protein comes from TCRdb applying MiXCR to the 5' RACE reads. The repertoire holds nearly 80,000 distinct CDR3 sequences, with about 7.8% as singletons. Sequencing was performed on PBMCs, taken at surgery. These receptors came from a male donor with early-stage non-small cell lung cancer.

This clonotype was observed many times. This rearrangement joins TRBV10-3 to TRBJ1-5; D not resolved. This CDR3 is 11 amino acids long. Germline values: CDR1 ENHRY, CDR2 SYGVKD. Trimming left V 2 bases short and J 11 bases short, with 7 bases between. The CDR3 reads CAISEGMAQHF. DNA for the CDR3: TGTGCCATCAGTGAGGGCATGGCCCAGCATTTT.

This clonotype appeared many times. The CDR3 region is CASSPTSGPTDTQYF. DNA for the CDR3: TGTGCCAGCAGTCCGACTAGCGGACCTACAGATACGCAGTATTTT. V is TRBV28 and J is TRBJ2-3, with 9 bases fitting TRBD2. CDR1 is MDHEN, CDR2 SYDVKM, per germline. The CDR3 has 15 amino acids. With 5 bases clipped from V and 3 bases from J, the junction kept 6 bases outside the gene matches.

This clonotype has only a few counts. The CDR3 nucleotides are TGCAGTGCCGGCCGGACAGGGATTGAAAAACTGTTTTTT. Amino acid sequence: CSAGRTGIEKLFF. The rearrangement joins TRBV20-1 to TRBJ1-4; TRBD1 matches 8 bases. The CDR3 extends over 13 amino acids. Germline-derived CDR1 and CDR2 are DFQATT and SNEGSKA (reference sequence). V trimming: 6 bases; J trimming: 7 bases; junction bases outside the gene matches: 7.

The chain uses TRBV6-1 and TRBJ2-1; 12 bases fit TRBD2. V shed 3 bases, J shed 5 bases, and the junction held 11 bases outside the gene matches. The CDR3 spans 18 residues. Germline V gene lookup returns CDR1 MNHNS and CDR2 SASEGT. In DNA form, the CDR3 reads TGTGCCAGCAGTGAGAGACTAGCGGGAGTTTCCAGAAACAATGAGCAGTTCTTC. The encoded protein is CASSERLAGVSRNNEQFF.

The rearrangement joins TRBV14 to TRBJ2-5; D ambiguous. Germline loops: CDR1 SGHDN, CDR2 FVKESK. The CDR3 is 12 residues long. The V end lost 4 bases, the J end lost 5 bases, and 8 bases lay between the germline ends. The CDR3 DNA sequence: TGTGCCAGCAGCCCAAGCCGGGAGACCCAGTACTTC. Amino acids: CASSPSRETQYF.

The chain is built from TRBV11-1 and TRBJ2-2; the match to TRBD2 covers 12 bases. Looked up from germline, CDR1 is SGHAT and CDR2 is FQDESV (reference sequence). Unmatched junction bases numbered 9, after V lost 6 bases and J lost 4 bases. CDR3 length: 17 amino acids. The CDR3 spells CASSRLAGDFGTGELFF. The CDR3 DNA follows: TGTGCCAGCAGTCGACTAGCGGGAGATTTTGGCACCGGGGAGCTGTTTTTT. The variable domain in full, with the rest retrieved from reference TRBV11-1 and TRBJ2-2, is EAEVAQSPRYKITEKSQAVAFWCDPISGHATLYWYRQILGQGPELLVQFQDESVVDDSQLPKDRFSAERLKGVDSTLKIQPAELGDSAMYLCASSRLAGDFGTGELFFGEGSRLTVL.

This clonotype is medium-sized within its sample. J is TRBJ2-3 and V is TRBV7-6; the match to TRBD2 covers 7 bases. In germline, CDR1 is SGHVS, CDR2 FNYEAQ. J lost 4 bases, V lost 5 bases, and 6 bases had no gene match. The CDR3 loop spans 14 amino acids. The CDR3 loop is CASSQWEGADTQYF. DNA of the CDR3: TGTGCCAGCAGCCAATGGGAGGGTGCAGATACGCAGTATTTT.

This clonotype was seen repeatedly, ten times or more. The genes are TRBV4-3 and TRBJ2-1; TRBD2 aligns across 9 bases. Germline-derived CDR1 and CDR2 are LGHNA and YSLEER. Trimming removed 0 bases from V and 7 bases from J; junction bases left unmatched: 19. CDR3 size: 20 residues. Here the CDR3 DNA reads TGCGCCAGCAGCCAAGATGGGAACGGGGTGACTGCGAGCGGGAGGAATGAGCAGTTCTTC. The encoded protein is CASSQDGNGVTASGRNEQFF.

There are many counts of this clonotype. As DNA, the CDR3 is TGTGCCAGCAGCCCCCCTACGGGTATGAACACTGAAGCTTTCTTT. Protein product: CASSPPTGMNTEAFF. The rearrangement links TRBV7-9 to TRBJ1-1, with D uncertain. Looked up from germline, CDR1 is SEHNR and CDR2 is FQNEAQ (reference sequence). Trimming shortened V by 5 bases and J by 0 bases, and 13 bases separated the two germline ends. CDR3 size: 15 residues.

This clonotype has a count of ten or more. The V call is TRBV27, the J call TRBJ1-6; possibly TRBD1 for D (6 bases). The CDR3 is 15 amino acids. Deletions cut 2 bases from V and 5 bases from J, with 10 bases between. From germline, CDR1 is MNHEY and CDR2 SMNVEV (reference sequence). For the CDR3, the DNA is TGTGCCAGCAGTTTAAGGGACAACGATAATTCACCCCTCCACTTT. This translates into CASSLRDNDNSPLHF.

This clonotype has just a few counts. The V and J genes are TRBV12-3 or TRBV12-4 and TRBJ1-2; D might be TRBD1 (6 bases). This CDR3 is 17 amino acids long. V lost 3 bases and J 3 bases, leaving 20 bases between the germline ends. The CDR3 sequence: CASSFEPLRGRDYGYTF. The CDR3 nucleotides read TGTGCCAGCAGTTTCGAGCCTTTACGGGGGCGCGACTATGGCTACACCTTC.

The V call is TRBV12-3 or TRBV12-4, the J call TRBJ2-7, with a weak D call TRBD1 (6 bases). Trimming cost V 6 bases and J 0 bases, with 12 bases left between them. The CDR3 runs to 14 residues. The CDR3 protein is CASRAQGSSYEQYF. The CDR3 DNA follows: TGTGCCAGCAGAGCCCAGGGGTCCTCCTACGAGCAGTACTTC.

This clonotype was counted at least ten times. V and J are TRBV5-1 and TRBJ2-5, with D tentatively TRBD1 or TRBD2 (5 bases each). V was trimmed by 2 bases and J by 3 bases, leaving 11 bases between them. Germline lookup yields CDR1 SGHRS and CDR2 YFSETQ. The CDR3 extends over 14 amino acids. For the CDR3, the DNA is TGCGCCAGCAGCTTTCTCGGGACCAAAGAGACCCAGTACTTC. Translated: CASSFLGTKETQYF. The full variable domain, with the rest looked up from reference TRBV5-1 and TRBJ2-5, is KAGVTQTPRYLIKTRGQQVTLSCSPISGHRSVSWYQQTPGQGLQFLFEYFSETQRNKGNFPGRFSGRQFSNSRSEMNVSTLELGDSALYLCASSFLGTKETQYFGPGTRLLVL.

This clonotype was observed a handful of times. J is TRBJ2-1 and V is TRBV5-1, with 9 bases aligning to TRBD2. Trimming removed 0 bases from V and 7 bases from J; junction bases left unmatched: 5. CDR1 is SGHRS and CDR2 is YFSETQ in the germline V gene. This CDR3 spans 15 amino acids. As DNA, the CDR3 is TGCGCCAGCAGCTTGGTGGCTAGCGGGAAGAATGAGCAGTTCTTC. Translation: CASSLVASGKNEQFF.

Ten or more counts support this clonotype. V and J are TRBV27 and TRBJ2-7; D is tentatively TRBD1 or TRBD2 (5 bases each). Germline V gene data show CDR1 as MNHEY and CDR2 as SMNVEV (reference sequence). The CDR3 extends over 16 amino acids. Deletions cut 3 bases from V and 4 bases from J, with 19 bases between. CDR3 residues: CASSFRDGWLLYEQYF. In nucleotides, the CDR3 is TGTGCCAGCAGTTTCCGGGACGGTTGGTTATTGTACGAGCAGTACTTC.

Many counts were recorded for this clonotype. The V and J genes are TRBV6-2 or TRBV6-3 and TRBJ1-1; D is ambiguous. The CDR3 loop spans 12 amino acids. The V end lost 3 bases, the J end lost 4 bases, and 6 bases lay between the germline ends. Germline V gene lookup returns CDR1 MNHEY and CDR2 SVGEGT. CDR3 sequence reads: CASSYSSTEAFF. The CDR3 coding sequence is TGTGCCAGCAGTTATAGTAGCACTGAAGCTTTCTTT.

With respect to this clonotype: The junction departs from germline at one end; a sequencing error may be responsible. The chain has TRBV27 and TRBJ1-5; D call uncertain. Germline lookup yields CDR1 MNHEY and CDR2 SMNVEV (reference sequence). The CDR3 has 13 residues. The CDR3 coding sequence is TGTGTCAGCAAACAGAGTAGCAATCAGCCCCAGCATTTT. Its protein is CVSKQSSNQPQHF.

This clonotype was detected ten times or more. The chain is built from TRBV12-3 or TRBV12-4 and TRBJ1-6; 7 bases map to TRBD1. CDR3 length equals 15 residues. The junction had 8 bases not matched to a gene; V was cut back by 6 bases and J by 6 bases. CDR3 nucleotide sequence: TGTGCCAGCAGGCTTAGACAGGGAATTAATTCACCCCTCCACTTT. As protein: CASRLRQGINSPLHF.

This clonotype appeared a few times. This chain connects TRBV7-9 to TRBJ1-4, with D possibly being TRBD1 (5 bases). V was pared by 8 bases and J by 8 bases, with 18 bases between. The length of the CDR3 is 14 residues. In germline, CDR1 is SEHNR, CDR2 FQNEAQ (reference sequence). The CDR3 here is CASPSEGAEEKLFF. CDR3 coding DNA: TGTGCCAGCCCATCCGAAGGGGCGGAAGAAAAACTGTTTTTT.

This clonotype was found many times. The chain is built from TRBV3-1 and TRBJ2-1, with TRBD2 as a possible D gene (6 bases). Looked up from germline, CDR1 is LGHDT and CDR2 is YNNKEL (reference sequence). The CDR3 runs 16 residues. Deletions cut 3 bases from V and 8 bases from J, with 20 bases between. CDR3 in amino acids: CASSQGGTIRRDEQFF. The CDR3 bases are TGTGCCAGCAGCCAGGGGGGTACTATCAGGAGGGATGAGCAGTTCTTC.

This clonotype appeared many times. The J gene is TRBJ2-2, the V gene TRBV5-1; D is ambiguous. This CDR3 has 13 amino acids. Germline assignment: CDR1 SGHRS and CDR2 YFSETQ. V lost 1 base and J lost 3, with 4 bases in between. The CDR3: CASSLLDTGELFF. The CDR3 DNA reads as TGCGCCAGCAGCTTGTTGGACACCGGGGAGCTGTTTTTT.